The clone carrying this TCR beta chain was detected a few times. Its antigen remains unidentified. Sorting of CD4+ naive, central memory, regulatory and stem cell-like memory cells was performed via CD45RO/CCR7/CD25/CD127/CD95/CD27. Expressed TCRB transcripts were sequenced after all isolated RNA was converted to cDNA. Assay: immunoSEQ multiplex PCR; the TCRdb copy retains only in-frame clones and omits some. The sample carries 250,000 or so clones, approximately 15% recorded once. The data were obtained in a study of beta chain features in type 1 diabetes. Overall study findings and caveats: Among patients, naive, central memory and Treg TCRB repertoires appeared more similar than among healthy donors. Highly expressing activated T cells could be over-counted with a cDNA template. When Type 1 diabetes patients were examined, their TCRB CDR3s proved moderately but significantly shorter in all four CD4+ subsets.

The CDR3 has 13 residues. Deletions cut 0 bases from V and 8 bases from J, with 10 bases between. Germline V gives CDR1 LNHNV, CDR2 YYDKDF (reference sequence). Material for sequencing was naive CD4+ T cells from blood. The rearrangement links TRBV15 to TRBJ1-1; a weak D match, TRBD1 (5 bases). The sequence was obtained from a man in his thirties or forties with type 1 diabetes. CDR3 DNA: TGTGCCACCAGCAGAGATTATGACAGCGAAGCTTTCTTT. This encodes CATSRDYDSEAFF.